This T cell receptor beta chain was obtained from a study of cytomegalovirus exposure and HLA in healthy donors. Study-wide points: Subsequent analysis revealed that first-cohort TCR clusters tended to co-occur in the roughly 120 validation repertoires.

V was cut by 3 bases and J by 8 bases, with 11 bases left in between. Looked up from germline, CDR1 is LNHDA and CDR2 is SQIVND (reference sequence). CDR3 size: 13 residues. Note on this clone: Antigen: not known.

TCRdb keeps only in-frame clones here, not all; method: immunoSEQ multiplex PCR. The sample lists some 330,000 clones; roughly 89% were seen once. Sequencing used PBMCs. The rearrangement uses TRBV19 and TRBJ2-1; D not certain. The clonotype originates from a woman between 18 and 29 years old in good health and CMV-seronegative. CDR3 DNA sequence: TGTGCCAGTAGTATCACCCTCCTAGATGAGCAGTTCTTC. Translation: CASSITLLDEQFF.